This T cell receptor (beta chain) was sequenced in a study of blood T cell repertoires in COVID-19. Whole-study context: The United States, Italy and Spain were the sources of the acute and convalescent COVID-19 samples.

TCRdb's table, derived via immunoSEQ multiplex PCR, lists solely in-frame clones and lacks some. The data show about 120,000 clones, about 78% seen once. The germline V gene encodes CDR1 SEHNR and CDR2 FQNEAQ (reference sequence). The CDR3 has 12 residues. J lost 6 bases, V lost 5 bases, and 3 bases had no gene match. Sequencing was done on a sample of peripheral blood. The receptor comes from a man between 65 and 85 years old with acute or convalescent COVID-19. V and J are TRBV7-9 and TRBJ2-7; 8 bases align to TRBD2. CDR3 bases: TGTGCCAGCAGCCGGACTAGCCTCGAGCAGTACTTC. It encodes CASSRTSLEQYF.